This entry lists 27 T cell receptor beta chains sequenced from one sample in a study of tumor-infiltrating lymphocytes in localized non-small cell lung cancer. The data were produced by immunoSEQ multiplex PCR, yet TCRdb's version contains in-frame clones alone and is incomplete. Here the sample spans about 12,000 clones, approximately 84% being singletons. Input material: lung tumor tissue. The receptors were sampled from a human donor with non-small cell lung cancer.

The chain uses TRBV7-9 and TRBJ1-4; D unclear. The V end was cut by 5 bases, the J end by 0 bases, with 10 bases between. The germline CDR1 and CDR2 sequences are SEHNR and FQNEAQ (reference sequence). The CDR3 consists of 15 residues. In nucleotides, the CDR3 is TGTGCCAGCAGCCACCCTTCAACAACTAATGAAAAACTGTTTTTT. Translating it yields CASSHPSTTNEKLFF.

The V gene is TRBV5-1, the J gene TRBJ1-4; TRBD1 matches 7 bases. The trim removed 0 bases at V and 5 bases at J, leaving 10 bases unmatched. Germline values: CDR1 SGHRS, CDR2 YFSETQ. The CDR3 has 17 residues. The CDR3 reads CASSLGTLQGRNEKLFF. DNA of the CDR3: TGCGCCAGCAGCTTGGGGACTTTACAGGGGCGGAATGAAAAACTGTTTTTT. The full variable domain, its missing parts supplied by reference TRBV5-1 and TRBJ1-4, is KAGVTQTPRYLIKTRGQQVTLSCSPISGHRSVSWYQQTPGQGLQFLFEYFSETQRNKGNFPGRFSGRQFSNSRSEMNVSTLELGDSALYLCASSLGTLQGRNEKLFFGSGTQLSVL.

The rearrangement joins TRBV28 to TRBJ2-5, with a weak D call TRBD2 (6 bases). In germline, CDR1 is MDHEN, CDR2 SYDVKM. Trimming stripped 6 bases from V and 6 bases from J, with 14 bases between. The CDR3 runs 13 residues. CDR3 region: CASRGGRLKTQYF. The DNA for the CDR3 is TGTGCCAGCAGGGGTGGGAGGTTGAAGACCCAGTACTTC.

V usage is TRBV5-1 and J usage is TRBJ2-1; 9 bases fit TRBD2. This CDR3 is 15 amino acids long. The J segment lost 8 bases and the V segment lost 0 bases, leaving 6 bases of the junction unmatched. Germline assignment: CDR1 SGHRS and CDR2 YFSETQ. CDR3 DNA: TGCGCCAGCAGCTTGGTAGCGGGAGCCGGTTATGAGCAGTTCTTC. Protein sequence: CASSLVAGAGYEQFF. Supplemented by reference TRBV5-1 and TRBJ2-1, the full variable domain reads KAGVTQTPRYLIKTRGQQVTLSCSPISGHRSVSWYQQTPGQGLQFLFEYFSETQRNKGNFPGRFSGRQFSNSRSEMNVSTLELGDSALYLCASSLVAGAGYEQFFGPGTRLTVL.

CDR3 residues: CASSESRGLANTQYF. The CDR3 nucleotides are TGCGCCAGCAGTGAGTCGAGGGGCCTAGCGAATACGCAGTATTTT. The chain is built from TRBV10-2 and TRBJ2-3, with D perhaps matching TRBD2 (6 bases). V lost 0 bases and J 7 bases, leaving 14 bases between the germline ends. This CDR3 comprises 15 residues. From germline, CDR1 is WSHSY and CDR2 SAAADI.

The gene calls are TRBV5-1 and TRBJ2-5; D is ambiguous. Germline V CDR1 and CDR2: SGHRS, YFSETQ. V was pared by 2 bases and J by 2 bases, with 10 bases between. CDR3 size: 14 residues. The CDR3 sequence is CASSFDLNQETQYF. CDR3 nucleotides: TGCGCCAGCAGCTTCGACCTAAATCAAGAGACCCAGTACTTC.

This chain joins TRBV6-1 and TRBJ2-7; TRBD2 matches at 7 bases. V lost 6 bases, J lost 2 bases, and 10 bases stayed unmatched. The CDR3 has 15 amino acids. CDR1 MNHNS and CDR2 SASEGT come from the germline V gene. The CDR3 spells CASSPEVAGTYEQYF. CDR3 in DNA: TGTGCCAGCAGCCCCGAGGTAGCGGGTACCTACGAGCAGTACTTC.

The rearrangement links TRBV5-1 to TRBJ2-3; 10 bases agree with TRBD2. CDR1 and CDR2 from the germline V gene are SGHRS and YFSETQ. The V segment lost 2 bases and the J segment 0 bases; nucleotides outside the gene matches: 9. There are 18 residues in the CDR3. The CDR3 DNA reads as TGCGCCAGCAGCTTCCGACCTCGACTAGCGGGTAGCACAGATACGCAGTATTTT. This sequence encodes CASSFRPRLAGSTDTQYF. The whole variable domain, filled in from reference TRBV5-1 and TRBJ2-3, reads KAGVTQTPRYLIKTRGQQVTLSCSPISGHRSVSWYQQTPGQGLQFLFEYFSETQRNKGNFPGRFSGRQFSNSRSEMNVSTLELGDSALYLCASSFRPRLAGSTDTQYFGPGTRLTVL.

The V gene is TRBV2, the J gene TRBJ2-7, with TRBD2 as a possible D gene (6 bases). CDR3 length: 14 amino acids. CDR1 is SNHLY and CDR2 is FYNNEI in the germline V gene. V was shortened by 6 bases and J by 1 base, with 13 bases between the two germline ends. CDR3 coding DNA: TGTGCCAGCAGGGGGGGTCTTTTTTCCTACGAGCAGTACTTC. This encodes CASRGGLFSYEQYF.

The V call is TRBV5-6, the J call TRBJ2-7; 9 nucleotides match TRBD1. The CDR3 has 15 residues. Trimming at V came to 1 base and at J to 7 bases, leaving 9 bases not matched to a gene. From germline, CDR1 is SGHDT and CDR2 YYEEEE. The CDR3 is CASSLITGGAGEQYF. Written as DNA, the CDR3 is TGTGCCAGCAGCTTGATCACAGGGGGCGCGGGAGAGCAGTACTTC.

The rearrangement links TRBV4-2 to TRBJ1-1; 9 nucleotides align to TRBD1. The CDR3 runs 14 residues. V was clipped by 4 bases and J by 8 bases; unmatched bases: 8. Germline assignment: CDR1 LGHNA and CDR2 YNFKEQ. Written as DNA, the CDR3 is TGTGCCAGCAGCCTGGGGGGACAGGGACGAGAAGCTTTCTTT. Its translation is CASSLGGQGREAFF.

This clone showed up just once. The chain recombines TRBV18 with TRBJ2-3, with TRBD1 identical over 7 bases. With 3 bases clipped from V and 2 bases from J, the junction kept 5 bases outside the gene matches. Germline V gene sequence: CDR1 KGHSH, CDR2 LQKENI. The CDR3 covers 15 residues. CDR3 loop: CASSPGQRPTDTQYF. CDR3 in DNA: TGTGCCAGCTCACCGGGACAGAGACCCACAGATACGCAGTATTTT.

The rearrangement joins TRBV7-9 to TRBJ2-1; D is ambiguous. V was shortened by 1 base and J by 9 bases, with 7 bases between the two germline ends. The CDR3 is 12 residues long. Germline CDR1 is SEHNR and CDR2 is FQNEAQ (reference sequence). DNA for the CDR3: TGTGCCAGCAGCTTAGAAGGACGTGAGCAGTTCTTC. This encodes CASSLEGREQFF.

V and J are TRBV28 and TRBJ2-7, with D perhaps TRBD2 (6 bases). From germline, CDR1 is MDHEN and CDR2 SYDVKM. The CDR3 is 13 amino acids. V lost 6 bases and J 3 bases, leaving 12 bases between the germline ends. CDR3: CASSPSESYEQYF. CDR3 DNA: TGTGCCAGCAGCCCTAGCGAGAGCTACGAGCAGTACTTC.

The V gene is TRBV9, the J gene TRBJ2-3; no firm D call. Trimming removed 0 bases from V and 0 bases from J, with 5 bases in between. CDR3 length: 14 residues. CDR1 SGDLS and CDR2 YYNGEE come from the germline V gene. The CDR3 loop is CASSVVSSTDTQYF. The DNA for the CDR3 is TGTGCCAGCAGCGTAGTCAGCAGCACAGATACGCAGTATTTT.

This rearrangement joins TRBV2 to TRBJ1-4, with a weak D call TRBD1 (6 bases). The CDR3 is 15 amino acids. V shed 5 bases and J shed 5 bases, with 15 bases lying between them. The V gene's germline CDR1 is SNHLY and CDR2 FYNNEI. This CDR3 reads CASSPMDSHNEKLFF. The CDR3 nucleotides read TGTGCCAGCAGTCCTATGGACAGTCACAATGAAAAACTGTTTTTT. The full variable domain, in which reference TRBV2 and TRBJ1-4 provide the parts outside the CDR3, is EPEVTQTPSHQVTQMGQEVILRCVPISNHLYFYWYRQILGQKVEFLVSFYNNEISEKSEIFDDQFSVERPDGSNFTLKIRSTKLEDSAMYFCASSPMDSHNEKLFFGSGTQLSVL.

The chain has TRBV29-1 and TRBJ2-5; the match to TRBD2 covers 8 bases. CDR1 is SQVTM and CDR2 is ANQGSEA in the germline V gene. J was trimmed by 3 bases and V by 5 bases; bases with no gene match: 20. The length of the CDR3 is 18 residues. The CDR3 loop is CSVLRGVRGLRGEETQYF. The CDR3 DNA sequence: TGCAGCGTTCTTCGTGGCGTCCGAGGACTGCGGGGGGAAGAGACCCAGTACTTC.

This chain links TRBV10-2 with TRBJ2-1; 8 nucleotides align to TRBD1. The CDR3 spans 15 residues. The V and J ends lost 6 bases and 8 bases, in that order; junction bases with no gene match: 12. Germline V gene data show CDR1 as WSHSY and CDR2 as SAAADI. CDR3 nucleotide sequence: TGCGCCAGCAGGGGAGGACAGGGAGGATGGGATGAGCAGTTCTTC. This translates into CASRGGQGGWDEQFF.

J is TRBJ2-7 and V is TRBV7-9; TRBD2 matches at 10 bases. CDR3 length: 13 residues. Germline trimming cut 4 bases from V and 3 bases from J; bases unmatched to any gene: 0. The germline V gene encodes CDR1 SEHNR and CDR2 FQNEAQ (reference sequence). The CDR3 nucleotides are TGTGCCAGCAGCTGGACTAGCGGCTACGAGCAGTACTTC. It is translated as CASSWTSGYEQYF. Filled out from reference TRBV7-9 and TRBJ2-7, the complete variable domain reads DTGVSQNPRHKITKRGQNVTFRCDPISEHNRLYWYRQTLGQGPEFLTYFQNEAQLEKSRLLSDRFSAERPKGSFSTLEIQRTEQGDSAMYLCASSWTSGYEQYFGPGTRLTVT.

This chain links TRBV15 with TRBJ2-3, with no clear D. Germline V gene data show CDR1 as LNHNV and CDR2 as YYDKDF (reference sequence). This CDR3 spans 18 amino acids. V was trimmed by 0 bases and J by 4 bases, leaving 20 bases between them. CDR3 coding DNA: TGTGCCACCAGCAGAGATGATGTCGAGAGGCTAGGATCAGATACGCAGTATTTT. Its protein product is CATSRDDVERLGSDTQYF.

The rearrangement joins TRBV2 to TRBJ2-5, with D possibly TRBD2 on 5 matching bases. Germline V CDR1 and CDR2: SNHLY, FYNNEI. V gave up 7 bases and J gave up 1 base, with 13 bases separating them. CDR3 length: 14 amino acids. The CDR3 reads CASTPHRGQETQYF. In DNA form, the CDR3 reads TGTGCCAGCACCCCCCACCGGGGCCAAGAGACCCAGTACTTC.

The chain has TRBV18 and TRBJ1-5; 9 bases are a match to TRBD1. This CDR3 has 16 amino acids. Germline V lookup: CDR1 KGHSH, CDR2 LQKENI. V was pared by 0 bases and J by 9 bases, with 9 bases of the junction left unmatched. CDR3 in DNA: TGTGCCAGCTCACCACCGGGACAGGGCGAAGGGAGGCCCCAGCATTTT. It yields the protein CASSPPGQGEGRPQHF.

V gene TRBV5-6 combines with J gene TRBJ2-5; D is perhaps TRBD1 (6 bases). This CDR3 has 13 residues. The germline V gene encodes CDR1 SGHDT and CDR2 YYEEEE. Trimming took off 2 bases at V and 5 bases at J, with 10 bases between the two ends. CDR3 DNA sequence: TGTGCCAGCAGCTTACAGGGTGGCGAGACCCAGTACTTC. This translates into CASSLQGGETQYF.

The chain is built from TRBV13 and TRBJ2-7; D uncertain. Deletions cut 3 bases from V and 0 bases from J, with 12 bases between. Germline V gene data show CDR1 as PRHDT and CDR2 as FYEKMQ (reference sequence). The CDR3 has 15 amino acids. The CDR3 spells CASSLRWQSSYEQYF. CDR3 nucleotide sequence: TGTGCCAGCAGCTTGAGATGGCAGAGCTCCTACGAGCAGTACTTC.

This clone was observed once. The chain joins TRBV5-6 to TRBJ1-4, with D maybe TRBD1 (6 bases). Germline-derived CDR1 and CDR2 are SGHDT and YYEEEE. The CDR3 is 16 residues long. Trimming removed 7 bases at V and 6 bases at J, with 22 bases between. CDR3 in amino acids: CASGRYGSGADEKLFF. In DNA, the CDR3 is TGTGCCAGCGGGCGATACGGTTCAGGGGCTGATGAAAAACTGTTTTTT.

V is TRBV19 and J is TRBJ2-7, with a possible D match to TRBD1 (6 bases). CDR3 length: 14 amino acids. Deletions cut 1 base from V and 3 bases from J, with 10 bases between. From germline, CDR1 is LNHDA and CDR2 SQIVND (reference sequence). CDR3: CASSIVAGDYEQYF. The CDR3 coding sequence is TGTGCCAGTAGTATAGTTGCAGGGGACTACGAGCAGTACTTC.

CDR3 in amino acids: CASSYLTSGMPTGELFF. CDR3 DNA sequence: TGTGCCAGCAGCTACCTGACTAGCGGGATGCCCACCGGGGAGCTGTTTTTT. The chain links TRBV11-2 to TRBJ2-2, with 11 bases identical to TRBD2. This CDR3 contains 17 residues. The V gene's germline CDR1 is SGHAT and CDR2 FQNNGV. The V gene end was trimmed by 4 bases and the J gene end by 4 bases; junction bases not matched to a gene: 8.